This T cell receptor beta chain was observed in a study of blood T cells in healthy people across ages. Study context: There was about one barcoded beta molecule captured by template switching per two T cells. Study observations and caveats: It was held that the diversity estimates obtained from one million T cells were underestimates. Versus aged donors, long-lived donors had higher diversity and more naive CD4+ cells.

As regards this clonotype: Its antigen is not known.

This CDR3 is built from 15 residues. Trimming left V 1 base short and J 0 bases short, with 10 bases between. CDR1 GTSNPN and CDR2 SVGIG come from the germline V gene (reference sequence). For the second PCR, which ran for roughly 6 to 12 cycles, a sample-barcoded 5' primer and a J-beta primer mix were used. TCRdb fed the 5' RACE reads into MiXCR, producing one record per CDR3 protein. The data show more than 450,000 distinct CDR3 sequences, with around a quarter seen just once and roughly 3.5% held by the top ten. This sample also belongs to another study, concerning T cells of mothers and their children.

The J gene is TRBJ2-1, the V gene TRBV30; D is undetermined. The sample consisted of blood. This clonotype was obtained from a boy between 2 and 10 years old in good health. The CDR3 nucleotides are TGTGCCTGGAGTGCCTTGGGCGGCTCCTACAATGAGCAGTTCTTC. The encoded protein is CAWSALGGSYNEQFF.